These T cell receptor beta chains were read from a single sample in a study of molecular identifiers for immune sequencing clone quantification. TCRdb itself ran the PCR reads through MiXCR, one entry per CDR3 protein. The table has about 640,000 distinct CDR3 sequences, 20% seen once. The sample consisted of naive CD8+ T cells from blood, with Jurkat cell RNA spiked in. The source of these receptors is a human donor in good health. Some libraries in this study had Jurkat cell RNA spiked in. Both conserved end residues are part of each CDR3. The D gene is left open where the match is weak. Clone size is shown for a subset of rows, as once, few, many or a class of expanded clone.

V: TRBV28
D: TRBD1
J: TRBJ2-5
size: many
CDR3: CASRLTGTEKQETQYF
DNA: TGTGCCAGCAGGCTGACCGGGACAGAAAAACAAGAGACCCAGTACTTC

V: TRBV7-9
D: .
J: TRBJ2-2
size: few
CDR3: CASSSGTSTGELFF
DNA: TGTGCCAGCAGCTCCGGGACTTCCACCGGGGAGCTGTTTTTT

V: TRBV4-2
D: TRBD2
J: TRBJ2-7
size: .
CDR3: CASSQVAGGKDEQYF
DNA: TGTGCCAGCAGCCAAGTAGCGGGAGGGAAGGACGAGCAGTACTTC

V: TRBV7-9
D: TRBD2
J: TRBJ2-5
size: few
CDR3: CASSLIAGKETQYF
DNA: TGTGCCAGCAGCCTAATAGCGGGAAAAGAGACCCAGTACTTC

V: TRBV2
D: .
J: TRBJ2-3
size: many
CDR3: CASREIPGASTDTQYF
DNA: TGTGCCAGCAGAGAGATTCCCGGGGCAAGCACAGATACGCAGTATTTT

V: TRBV11-2
D: .
J: TRBJ2-2
size: few
CDR3: CASSLTGTSNTGELFF
DNA: TGTGCCAGCAGCTTAACCGGGACGAGTAACACCGGGGAGCTGTTTTTT

V: TRBV2
D: TRBD1
J: TRBJ2-7
size: few
CDR3: CASSVNRDRGDYEQYF
DNA: TGTGCCAGCAGCGTTAACCGGGACAGGGGCGACTACGAGCAGTACTTC

V: TRBV25-1
D: .
J: TRBJ2-3
size: many
CDR3: CASRGDTQYF
DNA: TGTGCCAGCCGGGGGGATACGCAGTATTTT

V: TRBV6-5
D: .
J: TRBJ1-6
size: many
CDR3: CASSPTGYNSPLHF
DNA: TGTGCCAGCAGTCCAACAGGATACAATTCACCCCTCCACTTT

V: TRBV19
D: .
J: TRBJ2-4
size: .
CDR3: CASLFFAKNIQYF
DNA: TGTGCCAGCCTGTTTTTTGCCAAAAACATTCAGTACTTC

V: TRBV12-3/TRBV12-4
D: .
J: TRBJ1-1
size: many
CDR3: CASTTGSEAFF
DNA: TGTGCCAGCACGACGGGAAGTGAAGCTTTCTTT

V: TRBV14
D: .
J: TRBJ2-7
size: .
CDR3: CASSQFPRTYEQYF
DNA: TGTGCCAGCAGCCAATTCCCACGGACCTACGAGCAGTACTTC

V: TRBV7-9
D: .
J: TRBJ2-7
size: many
CDR3: CASSPKALGVRVTEQYF
DNA: TGTGCCAGCAGCCCTAAAGCTCTGGGGGTCAGGGTAACGGAGCAGTACTTC

V: TRBV12-3/TRBV12-4
D: .
J: TRBJ2-3
size: many
CDR3: CASSLQGYTDTQYF
DNA: TGTGCCAGCAGTCTACAGGGTTACACAGATACGCAGTATTTT

V: TRBV20-1
D: TRBD2
J: TRBJ2-7
size: many
CDR3: CSALNSGTSSYEQYF
DNA: TGCAGTGCTCTGAATAGCGGGACGAGCTCCTACGAGCAGTACTTC

V: TRBV19
D: .
J: TRBJ2-7
size: many
CDR3: CASSISTLGQRGAFYEQYF
DNA: TGTGCCAGTAGTATATCGACGCTCGGACAGAGGGGTGCTTTCTACGAGCAGTACTTC

V: TRBV7-9
D: .
J: TRBJ2-1
size: .
CDR3: CASSYRGRDEQFF
DNA: TGTGCCAGCAGCTACCGCGGGCGGGATGAGCAGTTCTTC

V: TRBV12-5
D: TRBD1
J: TRBJ1-4
size: .
CDR3: CASGLGPGQGLEKLFF
DNA: TGTGCTAGTGGTTTGGGACCGGGACAGGGACTTGAAAAACTGTTTTTT

V: TRBV18
D: .
J: TRBJ1-5
size: many
CDR3: CASSPSSGGNQPQHF
DNA: TGTGCCAGCTCACCTAGTTCTGGTGGCAATCAGCCCCAGCATTTT

V: TRBV20-1
D: .
J: TRBJ2-7
size: many
CDR3: CSARVPGTGEQYF
DNA: TGCAGTGCTAGAGTACCGGGTACTGGCGAGCAGTACTTC

V: TRBV10-3
D: TRBD1
J: TRBJ1-1
size: .
CDR3: CAISEGQGMNTEAFF
DNA: TGTGCCATCAGTGAGGGACAGGGGATGAACACTGAAGCTTTCTTT

V: TRBV6-2/TRBV6-3
D: TRBD2
J: TRBJ2-5
size: few
CDR3: CASSYGIAGAAGTQYF
DNA: TGTGCCAGCAGTTACGGGATAGCGGGGGCAGCCGGGACCCAGTACTTC

V: TRBV20-1
D: TRBD2
J: TRBJ2-7
size: many
CDR3: CSAQGTSDSYEQYF
DNA: TGCAGTGCTCAGGGGACTAGCGACTCCTACGAGCAGTACTTC

V: TRBV6-5
D: .
J: TRBJ2-7
size: many
CDR3: CASSGGDRSYEQYF
DNA: TGTGCCAGCAGTGGCGGGGACAGATCCTACGAGCAGTACTTC

V: TRBV7-9
D: .
J: TRBJ1-1
size: many
CDR3: CASSLPINTEAFF
DNA: TGTGCCAGCAGCTTACCCATTAACACTGAAGCTTTCTTT

V: TRBV7-9
D: TRBD1
J: TRBJ2-7
size: few
CDR3: CASSSGQAEQYF
DNA: TGTGCCAGCAGTTCCGGACAGGCTGAGCAGTACTTC

V: TRBV19
D: .
J: TRBJ2-2
size: few
CDR3: CASSMTGAGTGELFF
DNA: TGTGCCAGTAGTATGACTGGAGCGGGCACCGGGGAGCTGTTTTTT

V: TRBV4-3
D: .
J: TRBJ2-3
size: few
CDR3: CASSQDSASLRDTQYF
DNA: TGCGCCAGCAGCCAAGATAGTGCTAGTTTAAGGGATACGCAGTATTTT

V: TRBV4-3
D: TRBD1
J: TRBJ2-1
size: many
CDR3: CASSQQLTGQGNNEQFF
DNA: TGCGCCAGCAGCCAGCAACTGACGGGACAGGGCAACAATGAGCAGTTCTTC

V: TRBV4-3
D: .
J: TRBJ1-1
size: many
CDR3: CASSQAATGLNTEAFF
DNA: TGCGCCAGCAGCCAAGCCGCCACAGGGCTGAACACTGAAGCTTTCTTT

V: TRBV20-1
D: TRBD2
J: TRBJ2-7
size: many
CDR3: CSARLTSGFYEQYF
DNA: TGCAGTGCTAGATTAACTAGCGGGTTTTACGAGCAGTACTTC

V: TRBV27
D: TRBD2
J: TRBJ2-7
size: .
CDR3: CASSTGLAYYEQYF
DNA: TGTGCCAGCAGTACGGGACTAGCGTACTACGAGCAGTACTTC

V: TRBV27
D: .
J: TRBJ2-7
size: few
CDR3: CASSLTAAYEQYF
DNA: TGTGCCAGCAGTTTGACAGCCGCCTACGAGCAGTACTTC

V: TRBV4-1
D: TRBD1
J: TRBJ2-7
size: many
CDR3: CASSQGPRDSVYEQYF
DNA: TGCGCCAGCAGCCAAGGGCCCCGGGACAGCGTCTACGAGCAGTACTTC

V: TRBV12-5
D: .
J: TRBJ1-1
size: many
CDR3: CASGFPNTEAFF
DNA: TGTGCTAGTGGTTTTCCGAACACTGAAGCTTTCTTT

V: TRBV30
D: .
J: TRBJ2-7
size: .
CDR3: CAWALSYEQYF
DNA: TGTGCCTGGGCGCTCTCCTACGAGCAGTACTTC

V: TRBV6-5
D: .
J: TRBJ2-7
size: many
CDR3: CASSEDTYSYEQYF
DNA: TGTGCCAGCAGTGAGGACACCTACTCCTACGAGCAGTACTTC

V: TRBV7-3
D: .
J: TRBJ2-3
size: many
CDR3: CASSLGSGDSTDTQYF
DNA: TGTGCCAGCAGCTTAGGGTCGGGGGACAGCACAGATACGCAGTATTTT

V: TRBV6-6
D: .
J: TRBJ2-5
size: many
CDR3: CASSYLDGQETQYF
DNA: TGTGCCAGCAGTTACTTGGACGGTCAAGAGACCCAGTACTTC

V: TRBV7-6
D: .
J: TRBJ2-7
size: many
CDR3: CASSLGSPLEQYF
DNA: TGTGCCAGCAGCTTAGGGTCTCCCCTGGAGCAGTACTTC

V: TRBV19
D: TRBD2
J: TRBJ2-2
size: .
CDR3: CASSIGEGSAGKLFF
DNA: TGTGCCAGTAGTATCGGGGAGGGTAGCGCCGGGAAGCTGTTTTTT

V: TRBV7-9
D: .
J: TRBJ1-5
size: many
CDR3: CASSLGTDSNQPQHF
DNA: TGTGCCAGCAGCTTAGGGACAGATAGCAATCAGCCCCAGCATTTT

V: TRBV4-3
D: .
J: TRBJ2-3
size: many
CDR3: CASSGRGAGTDTQYF
DNA: TGCGCCAGCAGCGGACGGGGGGCCGGCACAGATACGCAGTATTTT